These 8 T cell receptor beta chains were all obtained from the same sample, sequenced in a study of vaccination and CD4 T cells after COVID-19. TCRdb ran MiXCR on the PCR reads and lists one entry per CDR3 protein. Here the sample spans 30,000 or so distinct CDR3 sequences, roughly 50% being singletons. Time point specified: late sampling 161 to 241 days after vaccination in a few convalescent patients. Sequenced here: CD4+ T cells from blood, sampled about 7 months after SARS-CoV-2 vaccination. Receptors were obtained from a human donor who had recovered from COVID-19.

This clonotype has a single count. This chain uses TRBV2 with TRBJ1-2; D is undetermined. The CDR3 runs to 13 residues. Trimming took 3 bases from V and 10 from J, leaving 15 bases between them. The germline V gene encodes CDR1 SNHLY and CDR2 FYNNEI. The CDR3 nucleotides read TGTGCCAGCAGTGATATGTCCGACCCCCTCTACACCTTC. It specifies CASSDMSDPLYTF.

In nucleotides, the CDR3 is TGTGCCAGCAGCTCGCAGGGACAAGTTTCATATACGCAGTATTTT. Translated, it gives CASSSQGQVSYTQYF. The chain employs TRBV7-2 and TRBJ2-3, with a weak D call TRBD1 (6 bases). The germline CDR1 and CDR2 sequences are SGHTA and FQGNSA. The CDR3 consists of 15 residues. V lost 4 bases to trimming and J lost 7 bases, with 18 bases between them. The entire variable domain, with the rest obtained from reference TRBV7-2 and TRBJ2-3, is as follows: GAGVSQSPSNKVTEKGKDVELRCDPISGHTALYWYRQSLGQGLEFLIYFQGNSAPDKSGLPSDRFSAERTGGSVSTLTIQRTQQEDSAVYLCASSSQGQVSYTQYFGPGTRLTVL.

The rearrangement uses TRBV6-5 and TRBJ2-1; 8 positions agree with TRBD1. CDR1 is MNHEY and CDR2 is SVGAGI in the germline V gene. This CDR3 is 16 amino acids long. V was pared by 0 bases and J by 6 bases, with 7 bases of the junction left unmatched. The CDR3 DNA reads TGTGCCAGCAGTTACTCTCAGGGGGCAGGGGTCAATGAGCAGTTCTTC. Amino acid sequence: CASSYSQGAGVNEQFF.

This clonotype was counted a single time. The chain combines TRBV2 with TRBJ1-1; tentatively, D is TRBD1 (5 bases). There are 13 residues in the CDR3. CDR1 and CDR2 from the germline V gene are SNHLY and FYNNEI. Trimming shortened V by 7 bases and J by 4 bases, and 13 bases separated the two germline ends. CDR3 residues: CASILRGTTEAFF. CDR3 coding DNA: TGTGCCAGCATCCTCCGGGGGACCACTGAAGCTTTCTTT.

V and J are TRBV4-2 and TRBJ2-2; TRBD1 matches 7 bases. This CDR3 has 18 amino acids. Trimming at V came to 3 bases and at J to 1 base, leaving 11 bases not matched to a gene. In germline, CDR1 is LGHNA, CDR2 YNFKEQ. CDR3 region: CASSQGTARSLNTGELFF. In DNA form, the CDR3 reads TGTGCCAGCAGCCAGGGGACAGCCCGTAGCTTGAACACCGGGGAGCTGTTTTTT.

The genes are TRBV9 and TRBJ2-3; D might be TRBD2 (5 bases). The CDR3 totals 16 residues. The V and J ends lost 0 bases and 0 bases respectively, with 11 bases between them. Germline assignment: CDR1 SGDLS and CDR2 YYNGEE. CDR3 in DNA: TGTGCCAGCAGCGTAGGTCCCAGCGGCAGCACAGATACGCAGTATTTT. This gives the protein CASSVGPSGSTDTQYF.

The chain couples TRBV5-4 to TRBJ1-6; D not certain. The CDR3 totals 14 residues. V was cut by 0 bases and J by 6 bases, with 7 bases left in between. CDR1 and CDR2 from the germline V gene are SGHNT and YYREEE (reference sequence). CDR3 in DNA: TGTGCCAGCAGCTTGGGACAAACTAATTCACCCCTCCACTTT. Its translation is CASSLGQTNSPLHF.

The chain carries TRBV2 and TRBJ2-1; D is uncertain. The CDR3 is 12 amino acids. Germline values: CDR1 SNHLY, CDR2 FYNNEI. The ends were cut back, 9 bases at V and 7 bases at J, with 13 bases in the middle. In DNA form, the CDR3 reads TGTGCCAGTGTCCCGTGGGCGAATGAGCAGTTCTTC. This encodes CASVPWANEQFF.